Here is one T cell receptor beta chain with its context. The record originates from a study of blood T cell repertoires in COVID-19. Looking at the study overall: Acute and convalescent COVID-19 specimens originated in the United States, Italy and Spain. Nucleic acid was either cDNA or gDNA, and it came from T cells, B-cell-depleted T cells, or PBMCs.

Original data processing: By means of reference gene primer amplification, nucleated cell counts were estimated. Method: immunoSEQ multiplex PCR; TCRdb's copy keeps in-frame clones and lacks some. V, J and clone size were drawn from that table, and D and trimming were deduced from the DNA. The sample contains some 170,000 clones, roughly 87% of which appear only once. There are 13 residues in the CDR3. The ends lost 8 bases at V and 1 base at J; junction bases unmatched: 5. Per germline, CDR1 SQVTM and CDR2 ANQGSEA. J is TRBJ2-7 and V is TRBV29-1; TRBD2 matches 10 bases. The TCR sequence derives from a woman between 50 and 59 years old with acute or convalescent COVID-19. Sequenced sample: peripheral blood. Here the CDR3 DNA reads TGCAGCACTCTAGCGGGGGCTTCCTACGAGCAGTACTTC. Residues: CSTLAGASYEQYF.